The rows below give T cell receptor beta chains drawn from one sample of a study of human T cells and chemical hapten exposure. A single record per CDR3 protein comes from TCRdb applying MiXCR to the RACE reads. In the table there are 60,000 to 80,000 distinct CDR3 sequences, around 7% of which are singletons. This specimen consisted of whole blood, obtained in connection with sensitization to the hapten diphenylcyclopropenone (DPC). These TCRs come from a young woman with alopecia areata. Some clones in this sample may be carry-over from other donors' samples. Both conserved end residues are part of each CDR3. A D gene is named only where the DNA matches it firmly. The size field reads once, few or many counts, or a class when the clone is expanded.

v_gene: TRBV19
abundance: many
j_gene: TRBJ2-3
len: 16
d_gene: TRBD2
CDR3nt: TGTGCCAGTAGTATCGGGCTAGCGGGGATCGCAGATACGCAGTATTTT
CDR3aa: CASSIGLAGIADTQYF

v_gene: TRBV7-7
abundance: many
j_gene: TRBJ2-2
len: 15
d_gene: TRBD1
CDR3nt: TGTGCCAGCAGCTTAGAGACAGGGCCCACCGGGGAGCTGTTTTTT
CDR3aa: CASSLETGPTGELFF

v_gene: TRBV5-1
abundance: few
j_gene: TRBJ2-5
len: 13
d_gene: .
CDR3nt: TGCGCCAGCAGCCAAAACAGACAAGAGACCCAGTACTTC
CDR3aa: CASSQNRQETQYF

v_gene: TRBV24-1
abundance: many
j_gene: TRBJ1-4
len: 16
d_gene: TRBD1
CDR3nt: TGTGCCACCAGTGATGGGACAGGGGGCGTCCACGAAAAACTGTTTTTT
CDR3aa: CATSDGTGGVHEKLFF

v_gene: TRBV30
abundance: many
j_gene: TRBJ1-1
len: 16
d_gene: .
CDR3nt: TGTGCCTGGAGTAGAGGAGTGCGCTGGGCTGGTACTGAAGCTTTCTTT
CDR3aa: CAWSRGVRWAGTEAFF

v_gene: TRBV6-6
abundance: many
j_gene: TRBJ1-2
len: 15
d_gene: TRBD1
CDR3nt: TGTGCCAGCAGTTATTCCGGGACAGCTAACTATGGCTACACCTTC
CDR3aa: CASSYSGTANYGYTF

v_gene: TRBV7-9
abundance: many
j_gene: TRBJ2-5
len: 16
d_gene: .
CDR3nt: TGTGCCAGCAGCTTACCAGACAGGACCAAGCGGGAGACCCAGTACTTC
CDR3aa: CASSLPDRTKRETQYF

v_gene: TRBV12-3/TRBV12-4
abundance: many
j_gene: TRBJ1-5
len: 15
d_gene: .
CDR3nt: TGTGCCAGCAGTCCCGGAGCAGGGGATAATCAGCCCCAGCATTTT
CDR3aa: CASSPGAGDNQPQHF

v_gene: TRBV2
abundance: many
j_gene: TRBJ1-3
len: 15
d_gene: TRBD1
CDR3nt: TGTGCCAGCAGTTACCCAGGGGGCAAAGGAAACACCATATATTTT
CDR3aa: CASSYPGGKGNTIYF

v_gene: TRBV6-1
abundance: many
j_gene: TRBJ2-3
len: 13
d_gene: .
CDR3nt: TGTGCCAGCAGTCCGACCAGGGAAGATACGCAGTATTTT
CDR3aa: CASSPTREDTQYF

v_gene: TRBV6-6
abundance: few
j_gene: TRBJ1-1
len: 13
d_gene: TRBD1
CDR3nt: TGTGCCAGCAACCGGGACAGGTTAGTTGAAGCTTTCTTT
CDR3aa: CASNRDRLVEAFF

v_gene: TRBV18
abundance: many
j_gene: TRBJ1-5
len: 17
d_gene: TRBD1
CDR3nt: TGTGCCAGCTCACTATCGATGCCGGGACAGCCTCCTGCGCCCCAGCATTTT
CDR3aa: CASSLSMPGQPPAPQHF

v_gene: TRBV21-1
abundance: few
j_gene: TRBJ1-6
len: 15
d_gene: .
CDR3nt: TGTGCCAGCAGCCCCCGGAGCTCCTATAATTCACCCCTCCACTTT
CDR3aa: CASSPRSSYNSPLHF

v_gene: TRBV12-3/TRBV12-4
abundance: few
j_gene: TRBJ1-3
len: 15
d_gene: TRBD1
CDR3nt: TGTGCCAGCAGTCGACAGGGGTCTGGTGGAAACACCATATATTTT
CDR3aa: CASSRQGSGGNTIYF

v_gene: TRBV5-6
abundance: few
j_gene: TRBJ2-2
len: 16
d_gene: TRBD1
CDR3nt: TGTGCCAGCAGCCCCGACAGGGGATCAGACGGCGGGGAGCTGTTTTTT
CDR3aa: CASSPDRGSDGGELFF